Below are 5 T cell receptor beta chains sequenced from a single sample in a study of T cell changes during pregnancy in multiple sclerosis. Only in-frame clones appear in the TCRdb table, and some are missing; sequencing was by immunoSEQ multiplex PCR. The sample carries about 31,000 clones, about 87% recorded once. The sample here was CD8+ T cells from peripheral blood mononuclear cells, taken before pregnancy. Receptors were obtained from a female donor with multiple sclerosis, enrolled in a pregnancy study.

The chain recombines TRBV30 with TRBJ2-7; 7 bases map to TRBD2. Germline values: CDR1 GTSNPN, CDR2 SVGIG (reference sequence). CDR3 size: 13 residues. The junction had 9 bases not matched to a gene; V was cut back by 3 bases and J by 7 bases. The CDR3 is CAWSLAGEGEQYF. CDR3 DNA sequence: TGTGCCTGGAGCTTAGCGGGTGAGGGAGAGCAGTACTTC.

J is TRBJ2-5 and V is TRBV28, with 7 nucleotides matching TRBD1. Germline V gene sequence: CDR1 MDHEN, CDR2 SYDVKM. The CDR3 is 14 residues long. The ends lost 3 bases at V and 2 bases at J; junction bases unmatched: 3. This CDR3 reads CASSLGDRQETQYF. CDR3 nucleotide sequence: TGTGCCAGCAGTTTGGGGGACAGACAAGAGACCCAGTACTTC.

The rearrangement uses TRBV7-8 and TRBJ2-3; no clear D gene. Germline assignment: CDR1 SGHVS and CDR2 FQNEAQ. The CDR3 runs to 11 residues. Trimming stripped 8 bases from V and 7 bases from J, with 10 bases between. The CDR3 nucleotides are TGTGCCAGCCTTCTAACGTATACGCAGTATTTT. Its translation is CASLLTYTQYF.

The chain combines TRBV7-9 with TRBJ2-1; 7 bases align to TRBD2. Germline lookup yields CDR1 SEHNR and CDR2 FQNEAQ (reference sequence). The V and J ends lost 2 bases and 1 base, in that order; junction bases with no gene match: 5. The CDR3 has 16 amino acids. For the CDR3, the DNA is TGTGCCAGCAGCTTAATAATTAGCGGGTCCTACAATGAGCAGTTCTTC. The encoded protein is CASSLIISGSYNEQFF.

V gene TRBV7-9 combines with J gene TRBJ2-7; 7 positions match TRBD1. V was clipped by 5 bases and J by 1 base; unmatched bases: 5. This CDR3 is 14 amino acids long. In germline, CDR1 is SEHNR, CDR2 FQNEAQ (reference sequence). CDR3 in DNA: TGTGCCAGCAGCCCGAGGGACAGTTCCTACGAGCAGTACTTC. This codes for CASSPRDSSYEQYF.